The 26 T cell receptor beta chains in this list originate from one sample, sequenced in a study of blood T cells in healthy people across ages. Sample-barcoded 5' priming and a J-beta primer mix drove a second PCR of roughly 7 to 11 cycles. MiXCR was run by TCRdb on the 5' RACE reads, yielding one entry per CDR3 protein. In the table there are 800,000 or so distinct CDR3 sequences, 46% of which are singletons. The sequenced sample consisted of blood. Receptors originate from a man older than 75 in good health.

This chain joins TRBV5-1 and TRBJ2-7, with D perhaps given as TRBD1 or TRBD2 (5 bases each). Trimming removed 0 bases from V and 7 bases from J, with 20 bases in between. The length of the CDR3 is 16 residues. Germline values: CDR1 SGHRS, CDR2 YFSETQ. The CDR3 bases are TGCGCCAGCAGCTTGGTGGGACCTGAGGGATACAATGAGCAGTACTTC. This sequence encodes CASSLVGPEGYNEQYF.

The V call is TRBV25-1, the J call TRBJ1-6; D is unclear. CDR3 length: 13 residues. V dropped 6 bases and J dropped 6 bases, with 9 bases sitting between them. The germline CDR1 and CDR2 sequences are MGHDK and SYGVNS. This chain's CDR3 is CASRTRTNSPLHF. The CDR3 coding sequence is TGTGCCAGCAGGACAAGGACTAATTCACCCCTCCACTTT.

J is TRBJ2-7 and V is TRBV7-8; D unresolved. CDR1 SGHVS and CDR2 FQNEAQ come from the germline V gene. Trimming pared 5 bases from V and 5 bases from J, leaving 13 bases between. CDR3 size: 13 residues. CDR3 DNA: TGTGCCAGCAGCAAAGACCGTTCAAACGAGCAGTACTTC. Amino acids: CASSKDRSNEQYF.

On this clonotype: Germline is not matched at one junction end, which may reflect a read error. The rearrangement uses TRBV28 and TRBJ2-3, with 9 bases matching TRBD2. This CDR3 has 16 residues. CDR1 is MDHEN and CDR2 is SYDVKM in the germline V gene. CDR3 nucleotides: TGTGCCGGCAGTCCCCTGAGCGGGAGGAAGTCAGATACGCAGTATTTT. Amino acids: CAGSPLSGRKSDTQYF.

CDR3 in amino acids: CASSLGRDHKNQPQHF. The CDR3 region has the DNA TGTGCCAGCAGCTTAGGGAGGGATCATAAGAATCAGCCCCAGCATTTT. V is TRBV7-9 and J is TRBJ1-5, with D unresolved. Trimming took off 1 base at V and 4 bases at J, with 14 bases between the two ends. The germline gives CDR1 SEHNR, CDR2 FQNEAQ (reference sequence). The CDR3 is made up of 16 amino acids.

This clonotype was counted only a few times. The gene calls are TRBV25-1 and TRBJ2-1; maybe TRBD2 (6 bases). Trimming cost V 5 bases and J 7 bases, with 9 bases left between them. This CDR3 region has 12 residues. Germline V gene sequence: CDR1 MGHDK, CDR2 SYGVNS. This chain's CDR3 is CASSLLANEQFF. The CDR3 DNA reads TGTGCCAGCAGTCTTCTAGCGAATGAGCAGTTCTTC.

In regard to this clonotype: Sequence at one end of the junction differs from germline and may be a read error. V usage is TRBV24-1 and J usage is TRBJ2-2; D tentatively fits TRBD1 or TRBD2 (5 bases each). Germline V gene lookup returns CDR1 KGHDR and CDR2 SFDVKD. CDR3 length: 16 residues. The CDR3 coding sequence is TGCGCCACCAGTGAGTGGGACGTAATTAACACCGGGGAGCTGTTTTTT. Translation: CATSEWDVINTGELFF.

This clonotype has a count of ten or more. The chain is built from TRBV25-1 and TRBJ2-3, with D possibly being TRBD2 (6 bases). The germline V and J ends were trimmed by 4 bases and 6 bases, with 26 bases remaining between them. Germline lookup yields CDR1 MGHDK and CDR2 SYGVNS. This CDR3 comprises 18 residues. The CDR3 DNA reads as TGTGCCAGCAGTGCGACATCCTGGGACTCCCGACTTGAGGATACGCAGTATTTT. This sequence encodes CASSATSWDSRLEDTQYF.

This clonotype was seen a few times. This chain uses TRBV12-3 or TRBV12-4 with TRBJ2-5; 7 bases match TRBD1. The CDR3 sequence is 14 residues long. The junction had 3 bases not matched to a gene; V was cut back by 1 base and J by 4 bases. The CDR3 DNA reads TGTGCCAGCAGTTTAGGAGGGACAGTAGAGACCCAGTACTTC. This translates into CASSLGGTVETQYF.

The chain couples TRBV28 to TRBJ1-4; a possible D gene is TRBD1 (6 bases). The V gene's germline CDR1 is MDHEN and CDR2 SYDVKM. Trimming took 2 bases from V and 6 from J, leaving 13 bases between them. This CDR3 has 15 amino acids. The CDR3 region is CASSLEAGAYEKLFF. Written as DNA, the CDR3 is TGTGCCAGCAGTTTAGAGGCAGGGGCGTATGAAAAACTGTTTTTT.

This clonotype was observed a few times. V gene TRBV3-1 combines with J gene TRBJ2-1, with D hard to call. V lost 0 bases and J lost 9, with 3 bases in between. The CDR3 is made up of 11 amino acids. Germline V gives CDR1 LGHDT, CDR2 YNNKEL (reference sequence). The CDR3 reads CASSQDFEQFF. CDR3 DNA sequence: TGTGCCAGCAGCCAAGATTTTGAGCAGTTCTTC.

The rearrangement links TRBV20-1 to TRBJ1-4; no clear D. The CDR3 runs to 13 residues. V was pared by 5 bases and J by 8 bases, with 15 bases between. Germline V gives CDR1 DFQATT, CDR2 SNEGSKA (reference sequence). CDR3 loop: CSAPFPGKEKLFF. As DNA, the CDR3 is TGCAGTGCTCCTTTTCCTGGGAAGGAAAAACTGTTTTTT.

The table lists this clonotype with a few counts. The gene calls are TRBV5-1 and TRBJ2-7; 7 bases are shared with TRBD1. Trimming removed 4 bases from V and 0 bases from J; junction bases left unmatched: 10. Germline-derived CDR1 and CDR2 are SGHRS and YFSETQ. The CDR3 runs to 16 residues. The CDR3 here is CASSRQTGTSSYEQYF. The CDR3 DNA is TGCGCCAGCAGCAGACAGACAGGGACCAGCTCCTACGAGCAGTACTTC.

The chain links TRBV12-3 or TRBV12-4 to TRBJ2-1, with D uncertain. Between the trimmed V and J ends, which lost 7 bases and 14 bases, there was a span of 15 bases. CDR3 length: 11 residues. This CDR3 reads CASTPGLGKFF. The CDR3 DNA reads as TGTGCCAGCACACCCGGGCTAGGAAAGTTCTTC.

The rearrangement links TRBV12-3 or TRBV12-4 to TRBJ2-1; no firm D call. Trimming took 0 bases from V and 3 from J, leaving 6 bases between them. This CDR3 spans 14 amino acids. CDR3 sequence reads: CASSLAWGYNEQFF. In DNA, the CDR3 is TGTGCCAGCAGTTTAGCTTGGGGCTACAATGAGCAGTTCTTC.

This clonotype showed up just a few times. The chain has TRBV29-1 and TRBJ2-7, with a weak D call TRBD1 (6 bases). Germline V CDR1 and CDR2: SQVTM, ANQGSEA. V was clipped by 6 bases and J by 0 bases, with 15 bases between them. The CDR3 extends over 14 amino acids. CDR3 nucleotides: TGCAGCGTCGGGGACACAGGAGGCTCCTACGAGCAGTACTTC. Protein product: CSVGDTGGSYEQYF.

The gene calls are TRBV13 and TRBJ1-1, with TRBD1 as a possible D gene (5 bases). Germline V lookup: CDR1 PRHDT, CDR2 FYEKMQ (reference sequence). V lost 6 bases to trimming and J lost 7 bases, with 6 bases between them. CDR3 size: 10 residues. The CDR3 loop reads CASRGGEAFF. DNA of the CDR3: TGTGCCAGCAGGGGGGGTGAAGCTTTCTTT.

This clonotype turned up a few times. V gene TRBV29-1 combines with J gene TRBJ2-7, with 7 bases lining up with TRBD2. Germline CDR1 SQVTM, CDR2 ANQGSEA. Losses at the gene ends were 7 bases for V and 2 bases for J; bases not matched to a gene: 11. The CDR3 is made up of 14 amino acids. This chain's CDR3 is CSAGGSGRTYEQYF. For the CDR3, the DNA is TGCAGCGCCGGGGGGTCTGGTAGAACCTACGAGCAGTACTTC.

This clonotype was found a few times. This chain links TRBV12-3 or TRBV12-4 with TRBJ2-5, with 7 positions matching TRBD2. V was pared by 7 bases and J by 8 bases, with 13 bases of the junction left unmatched. This CDR3 comprises 14 residues. The CDR3 here is CASTLGGSVLTQYF. The CDR3 DNA reads as TGTGCCAGCACCTTGGGAGGGTCCGTGCTAACCCAGTACTTC.

The J gene is TRBJ2-1, the V gene TRBV5-1, with no clear D. The CDR3 is made up of 13 amino acids. The germline gives CDR1 SGHRS, CDR2 YFSETQ. The V and J ends lost 0 bases and 10 bases respectively, with 11 bases between them. This CDR3 is CASSLGSSEEQFF. CDR3 in DNA: TGCGCCAGCAGCTTGGGGTCCAGCGAGGAGCAGTTCTTC.

V is TRBV28 and J is TRBJ2-7; possible D gene TRBD2, 6 bases. The CDR3 extends over 16 amino acids. Trimming took off 3 bases at V and 4 bases at J, with 19 bases between the two ends. Per the germline V gene, CDR1 is MDHEN and CDR2 is SYDVKM. The CDR3 nucleotides read TGTGCCAGCAGTTTGGGGGGAAAGGGAGAAAAGTACGAGCAGTACTTC. Protein sequence: CASSLGGKGEKYEQYF. Using reference TRBV28 and TRBJ2-7 for the parts outside the CDR3, the full variable domain is DVKVTQSSRYLVKRTGEKVFLECVQDMDHENMFWYRQDPGLGLRLIYFSYDVKMKEKGDIPEGYSVSREKKERFSLILESASTNQTSMYLCASSLGGKGEKYEQYFGPGTRLTVT.

In this sample, this clonotype turned up a few times. The V and J genes are TRBV29-1 and TRBJ1-1, with D possibly matching TRBD1 (6 bases). Germline CDR1 reads SQVTM; CDR2 reads ANQGSEA. The CDR3 loop spans 12 amino acids. The ends were cut back, 7 bases at V and 4 bases at J, with 13 bases in the middle. The CDR3 DNA reads as TGCAGCGCCAGCCGGGACATCACTGAAGCTTTCTTT. Amino acid sequence: CSASRDITEAFF.

This chain joins TRBV20-1 and TRBJ2-5; TRBD2 aligns across 7 bases. The CDR3 runs to 17 residues. The V gene's germline CDR1 is DFQATT and CDR2 SNEGSKA (reference sequence). V was clipped by 6 bases and J by 11 bases; unmatched bases: 27. The CDR3 reads CSAGSGGHLGSYNEQYF. As DNA, the CDR3 is TGCAGTGCGGGGTCGGGAGGTCACCTAGGGTCCTACAATGAGCAGTACTTC.

The rearrangement links TRBV27 to TRBJ2-7, with D perhaps matching TRBD1 (8 bases). The CDR3 totals 18 residues. Germline V gene lookup returns CDR1 MNHEY and CDR2 SMNVEV (reference sequence). The V end lost 6 bases, the J end lost 3 bases, and 27 bases lay between the germline ends. CDR3 amino acids: CASRNQGAGTTRVYEQYF. CDR3 coding DNA: TGTGCCAGCAGAAACCAGGGGGCCGGGACTACAAGGGTCTACGAGCAGTACTTC.

J is TRBJ2-1 and V is TRBV12-3 or TRBV12-4; no clear D gene. The CDR3 has 13 amino acids. V gave up 2 bases and J gave up 2 bases, with 4 bases separating them. CDR3 protein: CASSLYPYNEQFF. CDR3 sequence (DNA): TGTGCCAGCAGTTTATACCCCTACAATGAGCAGTTCTTC.

This clonotype was found a few times. The V and J genes are TRBV12-3 or TRBV12-4 and TRBJ2-1, with a weak D call TRBD2 (5 bases). CDR3 length: 12 amino acids. The V end lost 6 bases, the J end lost 12 bases, and 15 bases lay between the germline ends. CDR3 region: CASSPYGGAQFF. In DNA, the CDR3 is TGTGCCAGCAGCCCTTACGGAGGCGCGCAGTTCTTC.